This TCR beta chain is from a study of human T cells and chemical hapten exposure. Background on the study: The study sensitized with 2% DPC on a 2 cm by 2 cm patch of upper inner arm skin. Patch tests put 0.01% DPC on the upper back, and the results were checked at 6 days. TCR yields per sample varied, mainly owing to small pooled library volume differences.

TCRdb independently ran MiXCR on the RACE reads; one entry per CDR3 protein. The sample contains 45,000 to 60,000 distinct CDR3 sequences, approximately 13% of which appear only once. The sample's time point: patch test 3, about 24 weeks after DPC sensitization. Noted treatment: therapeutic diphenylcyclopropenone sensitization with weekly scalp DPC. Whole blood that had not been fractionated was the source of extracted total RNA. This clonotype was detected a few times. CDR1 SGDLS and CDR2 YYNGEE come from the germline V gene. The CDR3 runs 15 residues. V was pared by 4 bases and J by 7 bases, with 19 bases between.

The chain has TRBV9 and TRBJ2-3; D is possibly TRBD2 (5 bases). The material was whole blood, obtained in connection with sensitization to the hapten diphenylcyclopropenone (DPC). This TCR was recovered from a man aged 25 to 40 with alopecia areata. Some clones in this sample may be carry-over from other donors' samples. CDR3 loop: CASSPHRTRVYTQYF. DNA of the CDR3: TGTGCCAGCAGCCCTCACCGAACTAGAGTATATACGCAGTATTTT.